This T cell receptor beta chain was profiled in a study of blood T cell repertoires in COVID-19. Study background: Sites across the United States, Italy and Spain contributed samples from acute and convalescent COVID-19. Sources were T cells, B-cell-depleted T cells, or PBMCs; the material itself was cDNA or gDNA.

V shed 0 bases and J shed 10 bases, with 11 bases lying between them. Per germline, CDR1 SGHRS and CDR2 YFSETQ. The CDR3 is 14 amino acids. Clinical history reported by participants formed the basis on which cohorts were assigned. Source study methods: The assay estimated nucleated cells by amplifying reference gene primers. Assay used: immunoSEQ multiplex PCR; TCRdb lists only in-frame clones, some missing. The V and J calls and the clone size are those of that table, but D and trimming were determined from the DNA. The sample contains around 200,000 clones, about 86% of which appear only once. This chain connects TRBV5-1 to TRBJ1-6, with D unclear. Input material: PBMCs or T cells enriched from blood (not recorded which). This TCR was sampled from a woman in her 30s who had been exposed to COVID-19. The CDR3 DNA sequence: TGCGCCAGCAGCTTGGGTGGGGAGCGGTCACCCCTCCACTTT. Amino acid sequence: CASSLGGERSPLHF.